A single sample is the source of the 27 T cell receptor beta chains below, sequenced in a study of CD8 T cells in ankylosing spondylitis. One entry per CDR3 protein results from TCRdb running MiXCR on the 5' RACE reads. The sample holds 350,000 to 400,000 distinct CDR3 sequences, roughly 20% seen once. The sequenced sample was blood, either unsorted or a sorted T cell fraction (not recorded which). The receptors here all came from a male donor with ankylosing spondylitis or in good health (not recorded which).

V gene TRBV24-1 combines with J gene TRBJ2-1; 12 bases are shared with TRBD2. The germline CDR1 and CDR2 sequences are KGHDR and SFDVKD. V was clipped by 9 bases and J by 0 bases; unmatched bases: 8. The CDR3 extends over 17 amino acids. CDR3 DNA sequence: TGTGCCACCCAGGGGCTAGCGGGGGGGCTCTCCTACAATGAGCAGTTCTTC. As protein: CATQGLAGGLSYNEQFF.

There are a few counts of this clonotype. The chain is built from TRBV7-3 and TRBJ2-3; 7 nucleotides match TRBD2. The CDR3 covers 14 residues. The trim removed 5 bases at V and 6 bases at J, leaving 8 bases unmatched. CDR1 and CDR2 (germline): SGHTA, FQGTGA. CDR3 loop: CASSPLGLGDTQYF. The CDR3 nucleotides read TGTGCCAGCAGCCCCTTAGGACTAGGGGATACGCAGTATTTT.

The chain combines TRBV4-1 with TRBJ2-5; D possibly corresponds to TRBD1 (6 bases). Per the germline V gene, CDR1 is MGHRA and CDR2 is YSYEKL. The germline V and J ends were trimmed by 0 bases and 5 bases, with 16 bases remaining between them. The CDR3 has 16 residues. The CDR3 coding sequence is TGCGCCAGCAGCCAAGAGTGGGGGCTTCGTCATGAGACCCAGTACTTC. Translated: CASSQEWGLRHETQYF.

The chain employs TRBV13 and TRBJ1-2; D unresolved. The germline V gene encodes CDR1 PRHDT and CDR2 FYEKMQ (reference sequence). The V end lost 0 bases, the J end lost 6 bases, and 5 bases lay between the germline ends. This CDR3 region has 12 residues. DNA for the CDR3: TGTGCCAGCAGCTTAGGGACCGATGGCTACACCTTC. Protein product: CASSLGTDGYTF.

The V call is TRBV7-8, the J call TRBJ2-2, with D uncertain. V gave up 5 bases and J gave up 0 bases, with 16 bases separating them. CDR3 size: 17 residues. CDR1 SGHVS and CDR2 FQNEAQ come from the germline V gene. The CDR3 DNA is TGTGCCAGCAGCGGATGGCCAGACTTACCGAACACCGGGGAGCTGTTTTTT. As protein: CASSGWPDLPNTGELFF.

The V call is TRBV20-1, the J call TRBJ2-7, with 7 bases that match TRBD1. With 0 bases clipped from V and 3 bases from J, the junction kept 17 bases outside the gene matches. Germline lookup yields CDR1 DFQATT and CDR2 SNEGSKA (reference sequence). The CDR3 length is 18 residues. Here the CDR3 DNA reads TGCAGTGCTAGAGATTGGCCTCCGCGAATGGGACAGAACTACGAGCAGTACTTC. Protein: CSARDWPPRMGQNYEQYF.

The chain employs TRBV7-9 and TRBJ2-7, with D perhaps TRBD1 (6 bases). The germline V gene has CDR1 SEHNR and CDR2 FQNEAQ (reference sequence). With 4 bases removed from V and 0 bases from J, the gap between germline ends came to 13 bases. The length of the CDR3 is 15 residues. In nucleotides, the CDR3 is TGTGCCAGCAGCTCTCTCCGGGACATCTCCTACGAGCAGTACTTC. Its protein is CASSSLRDISYEQYF.

This clonotype was counted only a few times. The chain employs TRBV12-3 or TRBV12-4 and TRBJ2-4; 7 bases line up with TRBD2. The V and J ends lost 1 base and 7 bases, in that order; junction bases with no gene match: 7. The CDR3 runs to 15 residues. The chain's CDR3 is CASSLGGGGLNIQYF. The CDR3 nucleotides read TGTGCCAGCAGTTTAGGGGGCGGGGGTTTGAACATTCAGTACTTC.

This clonotype was counted only a few times. This chain links TRBV2 with TRBJ2-1, with 10 bases that match TRBD2. Germline loops: CDR1 SNHLY, CDR2 FYNNEI. CDR3 size: 16 residues. With 6 bases clipped from V and 4 bases from J, the junction kept 9 bases outside the gene matches. DNA for the CDR3: TGTGCCAGCAGGGTCTTACTAGCGGGGTCATACAATGAGCAGTTCTTC. Protein product: CASRVLLAGSYNEQFF.

This clonotype was detected only a few times. The V call is TRBV3-1, the J call TRBJ2-2; no clear D. CDR1 is LGHDT, CDR2 YNNKEL, per germline (reference sequence). This CDR3 contains 15 residues. V shed 0 bases and J shed 1 base, with 6 bases lying between them. The CDR3 protein is CASSQDLGNTGELFF. Written as DNA, the CDR3 is TGTGCCAGCAGCCAAGATCTTGGGAACACCGGGGAGCTGTTTTTT. Variable domain in full (rest from reference TRBV3-1 and TRBJ2-2): DTAVSQTPKYLVTQMGNDKSIKCEQNLGHDTMYWYKQDSKKFLKIMFSYNNKELIINETVPNRFSPKSPDKAHLNLHINSLELGDSAVYFCASSQDLGNTGELFFGEGSRLTVL.

This clonotype was recorded many times. The chain joins TRBV4-1 to TRBJ1-2, with D unclear. The CDR3 totals 14 residues. The germline V gene has CDR1 MGHRA and CDR2 YSYEKL. V was clipped by 4 bases and J by 2 bases, with 11 bases between them. The CDR3 protein is CASSRTTANYGYTF. In DNA, the CDR3 is TGCGCCAGCAGCCGCACTACAGCCAACTATGGCTACACCTTC.

This clonotype was counted only a few times. V gene TRBV6-5 combines with J gene TRBJ2-3; 7 nucleotides agree with TRBD2. Germline trimming cut 2 bases from V and 1 base from J; bases unmatched to any gene: 3. The length of the CDR3 is 15 residues. CDR1 is MNHEY, CDR2 SVGAGI, per germline. The DNA for the CDR3 is TGTGCCAGCAGTTACGAGGCGGGGGGCACAGATACGCAGTATTTT. Amino acid sequence: CASSYEAGGTDTQYF.

This clonotype was detected only a few times. The rearrangement links TRBV7-2 to TRBJ1-1; D not resolved. V shed 7 bases and J shed 0 bases, with 9 bases lying between them. The V gene's germline CDR1 is SGHTA and CDR2 FQGNSA. CDR3 size: 13 residues. The CDR3 reads CASTLGLNTEAFF. As DNA, the CDR3 is TGTGCCAGCACCTTGGGATTGAACACTGAAGCTTTCTTT.

The CDR3 DNA is TGTGCCAGCAGCGTGGTGACAGGTCTCTACGAGCAGTACTTC. This encodes CASSVVTGLYEQYF. The J gene is TRBJ2-7, the V gene TRBV7-9, with D possibly being TRBD1 (6 bases). Germline V lookup: CDR1 SEHNR, CDR2 FQNEAQ (reference sequence). V shed 5 bases and J shed 3 bases, with 14 bases lying between them. This CDR3 is built from 14 residues.

This clonotype was counted a few times. The chain recombines TRBV7-9 with TRBJ2-5, with 7 bases that match TRBD2. J gave up 5 bases and V 0 bases, and 3 bases lay outside the gene matches. This CDR3 has 14 residues. CDR1 SEHNR and CDR2 FQNEAQ come from the germline V gene (reference sequence). The CDR3 nucleotides are TGTGCCAGCAGCTTAGCGCGGGGGTCCGAGACCCAGTACTTC. Protein sequence: CASSLARGSETQYF.

This chain uses TRBV20-1 with TRBJ2-7, with a weak D call TRBD1 (6 bases). The germline gives CDR1 DFQATT, CDR2 SNEGSKA (reference sequence). V dropped 2 bases and J dropped 1 base, with 15 bases sitting between them. This CDR3 contains 15 residues. Here the CDR3 DNA reads TGCAGTGCTAGAAGTATCCGACAGGCATCCTACGAGCAGTACTTC. Residues: CSARSIRQASYEQYF.

The chain couples TRBV9 to TRBJ2-1, with TRBD2 matching 10 bases. The CDR3 has 15 residues. V lost 4 bases to trimming and J lost 4 bases; unmatched junction nucleotides: 5. Germline V gene lookup returns CDR1 SGDLS and CDR2 YYNGEE. This chain's CDR3 is CASSISSGGYNEQFF. In nucleotides, the CDR3 is TGTGCCAGCAGCATCAGTAGCGGGGGGTACAATGAGCAGTTCTTC. The whole variable domain, remainder taken from reference TRBV9 and TRBJ2-1, is DSGVTQTPKHLITATGQRVTLRCSPRSGDLSVYWYQQSLDQGLQFLIQYYNGEERAKGNILERFSAQQFPDLHSELNLSSLELGDSALYFCASSISSGGYNEQFFGPGTRLTVL.

This clonotype was seen only a few times. The V gene is TRBV10-3, the J gene TRBJ2-3, with 11 bases aligning to TRBD2. With 6 bases clipped from V and 0 bases from J, the junction kept 11 bases outside the gene matches. The CDR3 has 18 amino acids. The germline V gene has CDR1 ENHRY and CDR2 SYGVKD. The CDR3 is CAIRSLAGGHQSTDTQYF. The CDR3 nucleotides read TGTGCCATCAGGAGTCTAGCGGGGGGACACCAAAGCACAGATACGCAGTATTTT.

This clonotype was recorded a few times. The rearrangement uses TRBV12-3 or TRBV12-4 and TRBJ1-5; possibly TRBD1 for D (5 bases). There are 15 residues in the CDR3. Deletions cut 4 bases from V and 7 bases from J, with 17 bases between. The CDR3 DNA reads TGTGCCAGCAGTTCACGGGACTCGAATCCACAGCCCCAGCATTTT. Amino acids: CASSSRDSNPQPQHF.

This clonotype has more than one count but fewer than ten. The genes are TRBV7-8 and TRBJ2-1, with 7 bases fitting TRBD1. V gave up 3 bases and J gave up 0 bases; unmatched junction bases: 5. Germline lookup yields CDR1 SGHVS and CDR2 FQNEAQ. The CDR3 covers 16 residues. CDR3 nucleotides: TGTGCCAGCAGCTTGAGCCGACAGGGCTCCTACAATGAGCAGTTCTTC. This encodes CASSLSRQGSYNEQFF.

J is TRBJ2-2 and V is TRBV9; TRBD1 aligns across 7 bases. V shed 4 bases and J 0 bases; nucleotides not matched to a gene: 3. The length of the CDR3 is 15 residues. Germline V gene sequence: CDR1 SGDLS, CDR2 YYNGEE. CDR3 coding DNA: TGTGCCAGCAGCCCCACAGGGGCGAACACCGGGGAGCTGTTTTTT. Translation: CASSPTGANTGELFF.

The CDR3 DNA sequence: TGTGCCAGCAGAGGGGGGGGAGGGTTAGAGACCCAGTACTTC. Amino acids: CASRGGGGLETQYF. The chain joins TRBV12-3 or TRBV12-4 to TRBJ2-5; weak D call: TRBD2 (7 bases). Trimming cost V 6 bases and J 4 bases, with 15 bases left between them. The CDR3 sequence is 14 residues long.

This rearrangement joins TRBV7-9 to TRBJ2-7, with 10 positions matching TRBD1. Germline values: CDR1 SEHNR, CDR2 FQNEAQ (reference sequence). The CDR3 is 13 residues long. V shed 5 bases, J shed 8 bases, and the junction held 6 bases outside the gene matches. The CDR3 loop is CASSPRDRGQQYF. DNA of the CDR3: TGTGCCAGCAGCCCCCGGGACAGGGGACAGCAGTACTTC.

The rearrangement uses TRBV6-1 and TRBJ2-7; the D gene is possibly TRBD1 (5 bases). The CDR3 is 16 residues long. Germline CDR1 and CDR2: MNHNS and SASEGT. Trimming took off 2 bases at V and 0 bases at J, with 14 bases between the two ends. The CDR3 bases are TGTGCCAGCAGTGAATGGGGCCAGGCGAGCTCCTACGAGCAGTACTTC. This translates into CASSEWGQASSYEQYF.

V usage is TRBV6-1 and J usage is TRBJ2-7; D remains unclear. CDR1 MNHNS and CDR2 SASEGT come from the germline V gene. The CDR3 totals 14 residues. Trimming left V 6 bases short and J 0 bases short, with 12 bases between. The CDR3, as DNA: TGTGCCAGCAGGCCGGGCTGGAACTCCTACGAGCAGTACTTC. This translates into CASRPGWNSYEQYF.

This chain joins TRBV6-5 and TRBJ2-7; 9 bases are shared with TRBD1. V was clipped by 0 bases and J by 3 bases; unmatched bases: 9. Germline lookup yields CDR1 MNHEY and CDR2 SVGAGI. CDR3 size: 17 residues. The CDR3 loop reads CASSYSKGQGRSYEQYF. The CDR3 region has the DNA TGTGCCAGCAGTTACTCGAAGGGACAGGGCAGAAGCTACGAGCAGTACTTC.

The chain couples TRBV4-1 to TRBJ2-7, with 7 bases aligning to TRBD1. The V segment lost 3 bases and the J segment 0 bases; nucleotides outside the gene matches: 5. Germline assignment: CDR1 MGHRA and CDR2 YSYEKL. There are 15 residues in the CDR3. The CDR3 DNA sequence: TGCGCCAGCAGCCATGTGGGGACAGCCTCCTACGAGCAGTACTTC. Translating gives CASSHVGTASYEQYF.